This T cell receptor beta chain was profiled in a study of technical replicates of blood from a few donors. Only in-frame clones appear in the TCRdb table, and some are missing; sequencing was by immunoSEQ multiplex PCR. Among about 68,000 clones listed, 95% to 98% were seen once. This CDR3 is built from 13 residues. Germline-derived CDR1 and CDR2 are MDHEN and SYDVKM. With respect to this clone: A read error may produce the germline difference seen at one junction end.

This TCR was sampled from a human donor in good health. Sequenced input: T cells isolated from PBMCs. The rearrangement joins TRBV28 to TRBJ2-7, with 14 bases lining up with TRBD2. The CDR3 region is CASSPRPTSGRDF. DNA for the CDR3: TGTGCCAGCAGTCCTCGTCCGACTAGCGGGAGGGACTTC.